These 26 T cell receptor beta chains were sequenced from one sample in a study of blood T cell repertoires in COVID-19 (dated by TCRdb to the early 2020s). The library was obtained by the immunoSEQ multiplex PCR assay. TCRdb provides this immuneACCESS table in a form limited to in-frame rearrangements. Some clones are lacking; in checked studies, under half of them reflect an unresolved V gene, and why the rest are absent is not known. Counted in this sample were some 260,000 clones; more than 70% of them appeared once. Clones ranked in the top ten supply roughly 3.1% of the sample. The source material was peripheral blood. These receptors were obtained from a woman aged 18-35 years with acute or convalescent COVID-19.

The V call is TRBV2, the J call TRBJ1-6; weak D call: TRBD1 (6 bases). The V and J ends lost 4 bases and 2 bases respectively, with 6 bases between them. Per the germline V gene, CDR1 is SNHLY and CDR2 is FYNNEI. The CDR3 length is 14 residues. This chain's CDR3 is CASSGQAYNSPLHF. As DNA, the CDR3 is TGTGCCAGCAGTGGACAGGCCTATAATTCACCCCTCCACTTT. Combining the CDR3 with reference TRBV2 and TRBJ1-6 gives the whole variable domain EPEVTQTPSHQVTQMGQEVILRCVPISNHLYFYWYRQILGQKVEFLVSFYNNEISEKSEIFDDQFSVERPDGSNFTLKIRSTKLEDSAMYFCASSGQAYNSPLHFGNGTRLTVT.

The gene calls are TRBV4-1 and TRBJ2-1, with 13 bases that match TRBD2. This CDR3 comprises 18 residues. With 0 bases clipped from V and 6 bases from J, the junction kept 8 bases outside the gene matches. The germline V gene has CDR1 MGHRA and CDR2 YSYEKL. In DNA form, the CDR3 reads TGCGCCAGCAGCCAAGAAGGACCCGGACTAGCGGGAGCCAATGAGCAGTTCTTC. Its protein is CASSQEGPGLAGANEQFF.

J is TRBJ2-2 and V is TRBV30; a weak D match, TRBD1 (5 bases). CDR3 size: 15 residues. In germline, CDR1 is GTSNPN, CDR2 SVGIG (reference sequence). Trimming took off 0 bases at V and 2 bases at J, with 10 bases between the two ends. The CDR3 reads CAWSVRGLNTGELFF. For the CDR3, the DNA is TGTGCCTGGAGTGTAAGGGGCCTTAACACCGGGGAGCTGTTTTTT.

In this sample, this clone turned up a few times. The CDR3 coding sequence is TGTGCCAGCAGACTCCAGGGGTTGGGCTATGGCTACACCTTC. Translated: CASRLQGLGYGYTF. V usage is TRBV28 and J usage is TRBJ1-2, with D maybe TRBD1 (6 bases). Germline V CDR1 and CDR2: MDHEN, SYDVKM. CDR3 length: 14 residues. V lost 6 bases and J 4 bases, leaving 15 bases between the germline ends.

The J gene is TRBJ1-6, the V gene TRBV7-6; weak D call: TRBD1 (6 bases). Germline V gene lookup returns CDR1 SGHVS and CDR2 FNYEAQ. The V and J ends lost 5 bases and 10 bases respectively, with 18 bases between them. This CDR3 has 15 amino acids. The CDR3 bases are TGTGCCAGCAGCCTACAGGGTGTAGACGGGTCACCCCTCCACTTT. Translated: CASSLQGVDGSPLHF.

The V call is TRBV4-1, the J call TRBJ1-1; no clear D gene. The CDR3 spans 15 residues. Germline V lookup: CDR1 MGHRA, CDR2 YSYEKL. Trimming removed 1 base from V and 5 bases from J, with 14 bases in between. CDR3 sequence reads: CASSQGEGRRTEAFF. The DNA for the CDR3 is TGCGCCAGCAGCCAAGGCGAGGGTAGAAGGACTGAAGCTTTCTTT.

The gene calls are TRBV6-2 or TRBV6-3 and TRBJ2-7; tentatively, D is TRBD1 (6 bases). With 4 bases removed from V and 3 bases from J, the gap between germline ends came to 19 bases. The germline CDR1 and CDR2 sequences are MNHEY and SVGEGT. The CDR3 has 16 residues. CDR3 in amino acids: CASSSLGGQFGYEQYF. The CDR3 DNA is TGTGCCAGCAGTTCCCTCGGTGGACAGTTTGGCTACGAGCAGTACTTC.

The CDR3 nucleotides read TGTGCCAGCAGGCAAAAACCGGGACTAGCCTACGAGCAGTACTTC. Translation gives CASRQKPGLAYEQYF. The V gene is TRBV7-2, the J gene TRBJ2-7; the match to TRBD2 covers 8 bases. Germline V gives CDR1 SGHTA, CDR2 FQGNSA. Trimming cost V 6 bases and J 2 bases; bases outside gene matches: 9. CDR3 length: 15 amino acids.

The chain couples TRBV19 to TRBJ2-7; 10 bases fit TRBD1. Germline assignment: CDR1 LNHDA and CDR2 SQIVND (reference sequence). V dropped 4 bases and J dropped 3; count of bases not matched to a gene: 15. The CDR3 length is 18 residues. The CDR3 protein is CASSKTTGGALVGYEQYF. The CDR3 nucleotides read TGTGCCAGTAGTAAAACGACAGGGGGCGCTTTAGTTGGCTACGAGCAGTACTTC.

The rearrangement joins TRBV4-3 to TRBJ2-4, with 10 positions matching TRBD2. CDR1 is LGHNA, CDR2 YSLEER, per germline. This CDR3 has 19 residues. V lost 0 bases and J lost 0; bases outside the gene matches: 8. CDR3 protein: CASSQEVQTSGLAKNIQYF. The CDR3 DNA is TGCGCCAGCAGCCAAGAAGTACAGACTAGCGGGTTAGCCAAAAACATTCAGTACTTC.

The V and J genes are TRBV27 and TRBJ2-1; D may be TRBD2 (6 bases). Trimming shortened V by 1 base and J by 8 bases, and 12 bases separated the two germline ends. This CDR3 has 14 residues. Germline CDR1 MNHEY, CDR2 SMNVEV (reference sequence). Written as DNA, the CDR3 is TGTGCCAGCAGTTTATACGGTAGCGGTGATGAGCAGTTCTTC. Its protein is CASSLYGSGDEQFF.

This clone came up once. The chain recombines TRBV13 with TRBJ1-3; no reliable D call. The CDR3 sequence is 14 residues long. V was shortened by 2 bases and J by 0 bases, with 5 bases between the two germline ends. Germline V gene lookup returns CDR1 PRHDT and CDR2 FYEKMQ (reference sequence). For the CDR3, the DNA is TGTGCCAGCAGCTTACGGGGCTCTGGAAACACCATATATTTT. It specifies CASSLRGSGNTIYF. Based on the CDR3 plus reference TRBV13 and TRBJ1-3, the full variable domain is AAGVIQSPRHLIKEKRETATLKCYPIPRHDTVYWYQQGPGQDPQFLISFYEKMQSDKGSIPDRFSAQQFSDYHSELNMSSLELGDSALYFCASSLRGSGNTIYFGEGSWLTVV.

The chain recombines TRBV19 with TRBJ2-7; D possibly corresponds to TRBD2 (5 bases). The CDR3 sequence is 18 residues long. Germline V CDR1 and CDR2: LNHDA, SQIVND (reference sequence). The ends were cut back, 10 bases at V and 2 bases at J, with 30 bases in the middle. The CDR3 DNA sequence: TGTGCCAATACCCCCGCTAGCTTCCTCCACTGGCCCACCTACGAGCAGTACTTC. Encoded protein: CANTPASFLHWPTYEQYF.

The chain combines TRBV7-9 with TRBJ2-7, with TRBD2 as a possible D gene (6 bases). Trimming left V 2 bases short and J 1 base short, with 15 bases between. The CDR3 runs to 16 residues. The germline V gene encodes CDR1 SEHNR and CDR2 FQNEAQ (reference sequence). CDR3 protein: CASSLSPSTSSYEQYF. CDR3 DNA sequence: TGTGCCAGCAGCTTATCCCCCTCGACTAGTTCCTACGAGCAGTACTTC.

V is TRBV5-1 and J is TRBJ2-7; the D is unclear. V was trimmed by 2 bases and J by 2 bases, leaving 11 bases between them. The germline V gene has CDR1 SGHRS and CDR2 YFSETQ. CDR3 size: 14 residues. The CDR3 region is CASSFLGDAYEQYF. The CDR3 DNA follows: TGCGCCAGCAGCTTCCTAGGAGACGCCTACGAGCAGTACTTC.

This clone came up a few times. The J gene is TRBJ1-6, the V gene TRBV5-1; 7 nucleotides align to TRBD1. The CDR3 extends over 14 amino acids. The V and J ends lost 5 bases and 5 bases, in that order; junction bases with no gene match: 4. CDR1 SGHRS and CDR2 YFSETQ come from the germline V gene. This CDR3 is CASRWGTDNSPLHF. The CDR3 DNA sequence: TGCGCCAGCAGGTGGGGGACAGATAATTCACCCCTCCACTTT.

The chain joins TRBV28 to TRBJ1-5; possible D gene TRBD1, 5 bases. V was shortened by 5 bases and J by 4 bases, with 9 bases between the two germline ends. Germline assignment: CDR1 MDHEN and CDR2 SYDVKM. The CDR3 sequence is 13 residues long. The CDR3 here is CASSPGQNQPQHF. The CDR3 nucleotides are TGTGCCAGCAGTCCAGGGCAGAATCAGCCCCAGCATTTT. Looking up the rest from reference TRBV28 and TRBJ1-5 gives the full variable domain: DVKVTQSSRYLVKRTGEKVFLECVQDMDHENMFWYRQDPGLGLRLIYFSYDVKMKEKGDIPEGYSVSREKKERFSLILESASTNQTSMYLCASSPGQNQPQHFGDGTRLSIL.

The chain couples TRBV28 to TRBJ2-1; D might be TRBD2 (6 bases). Trimming pared 2 bases from V and 9 bases from J, leaving 8 bases between. Germline V gene sequence: CDR1 MDHEN, CDR2 SYDVKM. This CDR3 is 12 amino acids long. The CDR3 protein is CASSLNGGEQFF. The CDR3 DNA is TGTGCCAGCAGTTTAAACGGGGGTGAGCAGTTCTTC.

The chain uses TRBV29-1 and TRBJ2-7; possibly TRBD2 for D (5 bases). Germline V gives CDR1 SQVTM, CDR2 ANQGSEA. V was shortened by 2 bases and J by 3 bases, with 8 bases between the two germline ends. The CDR3 covers 12 residues. The CDR3 nucleotides read TGCAGCGTTGAACTAGCTGGCTACGAGCAGTACTTC. Protein: CSVELAGYEQYF.

A single count supports this clone. The chain recombines TRBV2 with TRBJ2-5; 8 positions agree with TRBD1. Germline V gene lookup returns CDR1 SNHLY and CDR2 FYNNEI. The V gene end was trimmed by 5 bases and the J gene end by 5 bases; junction bases not matched to a gene: 7. The CDR3 totals 14 residues. CDR3 sequence (DNA): TGTGCCAGCAGTAAACAGGGGGGTGGGGAGACCCAGTACTTC. This sequence encodes CASSKQGGGETQYF.

The J gene is TRBJ2-1, the V gene TRBV7-9, with 13 positions matching TRBD2. V gave up 6 bases and J gave up 8 bases; unmatched junction bases: 10. The germline V gene has CDR1 SEHNR and CDR2 FQNEAQ (reference sequence). The CDR3 loop spans 16 amino acids. The CDR3 region has the DNA TGTGCCAGCAGTTACACTAGCGGGAGGGCGGGCCATGAGCAGTTCTTC. Protein product: CASSYTSGRAGHEQFF.

The sample holds one count of this clone. The CDR3 DNA follows: TGCGCCAGCAGCCAAGATCGGAGGGCGGGAGGGTCCACAGATACGCAGTATTTT. This encodes CASSQDRRAGGSTDTQYF. The chain combines TRBV4-3 with TRBJ2-3; 9 bases align to TRBD2. V lost 0 bases and J lost 2; bases outside the gene matches: 9. The CDR3 extends over 18 amino acids. Germline CDR1 LGHNA, CDR2 YSLEER.

This clone was observed at least ten times. The chain employs TRBV5-6 and TRBJ1-2, with TRBD1 identical over 7 bases. Germline loops: CDR1 SGHDT, CDR2 YYEEEE. The ends lost 4 bases at V and 3 bases at J; junction bases unmatched: 6. This CDR3 contains 14 residues. The CDR3 loop is CASSTPGQHYGYTF. Written as DNA, the CDR3 is TGTGCCAGCAGCACACCGGGACAGCACTATGGCTACACCTTC.

This clone turned up a few times. J is TRBJ1-6 and V is TRBV28; 8 nucleotides align to TRBD1. The V segment lost 6 bases and the J segment 6 bases; nucleotides outside the gene matches: 1. Germline V lookup: CDR1 MDHEN, CDR2 SYDVKM. The CDR3 runs 13 residues. CDR3 bases: TGTGCCAGCAGGACAGGGGTTAATTCACCCCTCCACTTT. Translation: CASRTGVNSPLHF.

The rearrangement uses TRBV27 and TRBJ1-6, with D perhaps TRBD1 (5 bases). V was trimmed by 6 bases and J by 13 bases, leaving 22 bases between them. This CDR3 comprises 15 residues. Per germline, CDR1 MNHEY and CDR2 SMNVEV (reference sequence). CDR3 nucleotide sequence: TGTGCCAGCAGGCCCCAGCCCTTGGGGGGAATTCCCCTCCACTTT. This sequence encodes CASRPQPLGGIPLHF.

The chain joins TRBV20-1 to TRBJ2-7, with D uncertain. The CDR3 is 10 amino acids. From germline, CDR1 is DFQATT and CDR2 SNEGSKA (reference sequence). V was pared by 5 bases and J by 6 bases, with 8 bases between. CDR3 amino acids: CSALSGEQYF. The CDR3 DNA follows: TGCAGTGCTCTTAGTGGCGAGCAGTACTTC.